This is a list of T cell receptor beta chains from one sample in a study of T cell responses to AZD1222 COVID-19 vaccine. Produced via immunoSEQ multiplex PCR; TCRdb's table is partial and in-frame only. The table lists tens of thousands of clones, approximately 90% of them singletons. This specimen was peripheral blood, taken 28 days after the second AZD1222 dose. These receptors were taken from an adult who received the AZD1222 COVID-19 vaccine. The CDR3 runs from the conserved cysteine through the conserved F or W. A D gene is named only where the DNA matches it firmly. A clone size is listed for some rows: how often the clone was seen (once, few, many), or a class if it is expanded.

j_gene: TRBJ2-7; d_gene: -; v_gene: TRBV19; abundance: -; CDR3aa: CASSIKAGGSYEQYF; CDR3nt: TGTGCCAGTAGTATAAAGGCAGGGGGGTCCTACGAGCAGTACTTC
j_gene: TRBJ2-5; d_gene: TRBD2; v_gene: TRBV5-1; abundance: -; CDR3aa: CASSLAPSGGGFSQYF; CDR3nt: TGCGCCAGCAGCTTGGCCCCCAGCGGGGGGGGCTTTTCCCAGTACTTC
j_gene: TRBJ2-5; d_gene: -; v_gene: TRBV10-2; abundance: -; CDR3aa: CATQGSQETQYF; CDR3nt: TGCGCCACTCAGGGTTCCCAAGAGACCCAGTACTTC
j_gene: TRBJ2-1; d_gene: TRBD2; v_gene: TRBV6-5; abundance: once; CDR3aa: CASKRIAGNNEQFF; CDR3nt: TGTGCCAGCAAGAGAATAGCGGGAAACAATGAGCAGTTCTTC
j_gene: TRBJ2-2; d_gene: -; v_gene: TRBV7-2; abundance: -; CDR3aa: CASSLYSPPGELFF; CDR3nt: TGTGCCAGCAGCTTATATTCCCCCCCCGGGGAGCTGTTTTTT
j_gene: TRBJ2-3; d_gene: -; v_gene: TRBV18; abundance: -; CDR3aa: CASSPNGYITDTQYF; CDR3nt: TGTGCCAGCTCACCCAATGGTTATATCACAGATACGCAGTATTTT
j_gene: TRBJ1-2; d_gene: TRBD1; v_gene: TRBV30; abundance: -; CDR3aa: CALRRLRDRNLF; CDR3nt: TGTGCCTTGCGCCGACTCCGGGACAGGAACCTTTTC
j_gene: TRBJ1-4; d_gene: -; v_gene: TRBV29-1; abundance: few; CDR3aa: CSVHRGTNEKLFF; CDR3nt: TGCAGCGTCCACCGCGGGACTAATGAAAAACTGTTTTTT
j_gene: TRBJ1-6; d_gene: -; v_gene: TRBV7-3; abundance: -; CDR3aa: CASSLQGNRSPLHF; CDR3nt: TGTGCCAGCAGCTTACAGGGCAATCGTTCACCCCTCCACTTT
j_gene: TRBJ1-6; d_gene: -; v_gene: TRBV12-3/TRBV12-4; abundance: -; CDR3aa: CASSLIINQLHF; CDR3nt: TGTGCCAGCAGTTTAATCATCAACCAACTCCACTTT
j_gene: TRBJ2-3; d_gene: -; v_gene: TRBV19; abundance: once; CDR3aa: CASSIVAGSLTDTQYF; CDR3nt: TGTGCCAGTAGTATAGTGGCTGGCAGTCTCACAGATACGCAGTATTTT
j_gene: TRBJ1-6; d_gene: -; v_gene: TRBV3-1/TRBV3-2; abundance: -; CDR3aa: CASSQDWQGILSYNSPLHF; CDR3nt: TGTGCCAGCAGCCAAGATTGGCAGGGAATTCTCTCCTATAATTCACCCCTCCACTTT
j_gene: TRBJ2-7; d_gene: -; v_gene: TRBV12-5; abundance: once; CDR3aa: CASGRTPEPHEQYF; CDR3nt: TGTGCTAGTGGTCGGACTCCCGAACCCCACGAGCAGTACTTC
j_gene: TRBJ2-7; d_gene: -; v_gene: TRBV7-9; abundance: -; CDR3aa: CASSFGDHYEQYF; CDR3nt: TGTGCCAGCAGCTTTGGCGACCACTACGAGCAGTACTTC
j_gene: TRBJ1-3; d_gene: -; v_gene: TRBV18; abundance: -; CDR3aa: CASSQPGHNSGNTIYF; CDR3nt: TGTGCCAGCTCACAGCCGGGACATAACTCTGGAAACACCATATATTTT